This TCR beta chain was documented in a study of monozygotic twins with inflammatory bowel disease. General observations from the study: None of the different T cell subtypes could be distinguished from one another. The existence of one strong signal or clonotype linked to IBD lacked support.

Addition of UMIs with a 6-nucleotide sample barcode was achieved by template switching. TCRdb derives one entry per CDR3 protein from the 5' RACE reads, leaving out DNA. This sample's table reports 440,000 or so distinct CDR3 sequences. Germline V gene lookup returns CDR1 MGHRA and CDR2 YSYEKL. There are 16 residues in the CDR3. Concerning this clonotype: Its specificity is unknown.

Sequenced input: blood. The chain joins TRBV4-1 to TRBJ1-3; TCRdb returns TRBD1, unconfirmable since there is no DNA. The sequence derives from a human donor with ulcerative colitis or Crohn's disease, or a healthy co-twin of an affected twin (not recorded which). The CDR3 region is CASSQEVGGYGNTIYF.